The 6 T cell receptor beta chains below were found in one sample sequenced in a study of blood T cell repertoires in COVID-19. Produced via immunoSEQ multiplex PCR; TCRdb's table is partial and in-frame only. Of about 74,000 clones in the sample, just under 85% were seen once. Material for sequencing was peripheral blood. All receptors derive from a man aged 70-80 years with acute or convalescent COVID-19.

The chain couples TRBV18 to TRBJ2-1; D might be TRBD1 (5 bases). The ends were cut back, 6 bases at V and 8 bases at J, with 14 bases in the middle. The germline V gene has CDR1 KGHSH and CDR2 LQKENI. The CDR3 runs to 13 residues. CDR3 residues: CASSLKEGDEQFF. The CDR3, as DNA: TGTGCCAGCTCGCTTAAGGAAGGGGATGAGCAGTTCTTC. Drawing the rest from reference TRBV18 and TRBJ2-1, the complete variable domain is NAGVMQNPRHLVRRRGQEARLRCSPMKGHSHVYWYRQLPEEGLKFMVYLQKENIIDESGMPKERFSAEFPKEGPSILRIQQVVRGDSAAYFCASSLKEGDEQFFGPGTRLTVL.

This chain links TRBV28 with TRBJ1-5; unclear D gene. The V gene's germline CDR1 is MDHEN and CDR2 SYDVKM. Trimming removed 5 bases at V and 5 bases at J, with 10 bases between. This CDR3 is 13 amino acids long. As DNA, the CDR3 is TGTGCCAGCAGTCCCAGGTACGATCAGCCCCAGCATTTT. This gives the protein CASSPRYDQPQHF.

The V gene is TRBV6-5, the J gene TRBJ2-7; no clear D gene. The germline V gene encodes CDR1 MNHEY and CDR2 SVGAGI. V lost 7 bases and J 1 base, leaving 11 bases between the germline ends. The CDR3 loop spans 13 amino acids. The CDR3 nucleotides read TGTGCCAGCACCCGACATTTTTCCTACGAGCAGTACTTC. Amino acid sequence: CASTRHFSYEQYF.

This clone was found a few times. This rearrangement joins TRBV29-1 to TRBJ1-2, with a weak D call TRBD1 (6 bases). This CDR3 spans 11 amino acids. The germline V gene encodes CDR1 SQVTM and CDR2 ANQGSEA. V lost 8 bases and J 3 bases, leaving 10 bases between the germline ends. The CDR3 protein is CSLGGDYGYTF. DNA for the CDR3: TGCAGCCTAGGGGGTGACTATGGCTACACCTTC.

The genes are TRBV20-1 and TRBJ1-1; D is uncertain. Per germline, CDR1 DFQATT and CDR2 SNEGSKA (reference sequence). This CDR3 comprises 11 residues. Trimming stripped 0 bases from V and 3 bases from J, with 2 bases between. CDR3 nucleotides: TGCAGTGCTAGAGACTACACTGAAGCTTTCTTT. This gives the protein CSARDYTEAFF.

The CDR3 sequence: CASSRQGTGELFF. CDR3 bases: TGTGCCAGCAGCCGGCAGGGGACCGGGGAGCTGTTTTTT. The chain employs TRBV7-3 and TRBJ2-2, with D tentatively TRBD1 (6 bases). The CDR3 totals 13 residues. Germline values: CDR1 SGHTA, CDR2 FQGTGA. V lost 5 bases and J 5 bases, leaving 9 bases between the germline ends.